The clone carrying this T cell receptor beta chain was detected only once. What it binds is not known. The data were obtained in a study of cytomegalovirus exposure and HLA in healthy donors. Per the germline V gene, CDR1 is SGHAT and CDR2 is FQDESV (reference sequence). CDR3 size: 12 residues. Trimming took 5 bases from V and 7 from J, leaving 9 bases between them. Study-wide findings and caveats: Among donors in an Asian-associated ancestry cluster, a later analysis reportedly found fewer N-insertions than the roughly 700-donor mean.

The PCR ran on 60 Vbeta and 13 Jbeta primers. The table came from immunoSEQ multiplex PCR; TCRdb's copy has only in-frame clones and leaves some out. The sample has some 150,000 clones; 70% to 90% are singletons. The receptor's source is a man aged 35-49 years in good health and CMV-seronegative. This rearrangement joins TRBV11-1 to TRBJ2-1; no firm D call. The sample was PBMCs. The CDR3 is CASSVQSNEQFF. DNA for the CDR3: TGTGCCAGCAGCGTACAGAGTAATGAGCAGTTCTTC.